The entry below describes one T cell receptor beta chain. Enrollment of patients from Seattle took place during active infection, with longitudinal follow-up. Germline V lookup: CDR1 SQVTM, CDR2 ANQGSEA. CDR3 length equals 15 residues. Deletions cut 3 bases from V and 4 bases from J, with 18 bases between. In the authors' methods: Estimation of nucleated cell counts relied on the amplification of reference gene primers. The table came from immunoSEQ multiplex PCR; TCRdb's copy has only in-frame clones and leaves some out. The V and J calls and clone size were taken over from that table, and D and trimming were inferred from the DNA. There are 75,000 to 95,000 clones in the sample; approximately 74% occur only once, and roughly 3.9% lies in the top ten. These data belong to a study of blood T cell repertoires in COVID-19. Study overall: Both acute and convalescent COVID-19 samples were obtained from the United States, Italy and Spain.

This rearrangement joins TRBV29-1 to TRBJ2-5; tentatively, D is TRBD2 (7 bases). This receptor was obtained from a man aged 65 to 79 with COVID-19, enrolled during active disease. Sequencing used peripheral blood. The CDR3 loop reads CSVDEQGGSRETQYF. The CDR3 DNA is TGCAGCGTTGATGAACAGGGAGGGTCGCGAGAGACCCAGTACTTC.